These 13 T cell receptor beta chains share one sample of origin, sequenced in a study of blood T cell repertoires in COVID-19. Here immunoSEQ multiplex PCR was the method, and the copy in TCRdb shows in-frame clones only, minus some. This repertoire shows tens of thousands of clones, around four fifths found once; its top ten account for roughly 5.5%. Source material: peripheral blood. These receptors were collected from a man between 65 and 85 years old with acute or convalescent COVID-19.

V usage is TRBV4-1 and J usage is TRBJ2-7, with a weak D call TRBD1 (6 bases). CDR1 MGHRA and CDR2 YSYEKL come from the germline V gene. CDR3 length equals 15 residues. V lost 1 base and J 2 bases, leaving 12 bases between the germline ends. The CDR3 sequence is CASSQVQGFTYEQYF. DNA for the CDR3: TGCGCCAGCAGCCAAGTACAGGGATTTACCTACGAGCAGTACTTC.

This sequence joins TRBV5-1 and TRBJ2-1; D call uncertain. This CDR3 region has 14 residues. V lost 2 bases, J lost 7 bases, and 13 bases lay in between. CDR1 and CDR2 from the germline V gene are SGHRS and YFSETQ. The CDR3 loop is CASSFPLSQNEQFF. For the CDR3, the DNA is TGCGCCAGCAGCTTCCCCCTCTCCCAGAATGAGCAGTTCTTC.

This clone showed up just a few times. The CDR3 bases are TGTGCCAGCAGCAACACAGGGAACACTGAAGCTTTCTTT. Translated: CASSNTGNTEAFF. The chain joins TRBV9 to TRBJ1-1; D might be TRBD1 (5 bases). Germline CDR1 is SGDLS and CDR2 is YYNGEE. This CDR3 is built from 13 residues. With 4 bases removed from V and 1 base from J, the gap between germline ends came to 8 bases.

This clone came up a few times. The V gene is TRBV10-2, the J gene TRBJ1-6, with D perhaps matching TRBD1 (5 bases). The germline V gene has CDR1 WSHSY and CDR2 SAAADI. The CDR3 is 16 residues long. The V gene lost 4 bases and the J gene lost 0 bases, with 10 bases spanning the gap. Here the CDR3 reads CASSATVSSYNSPLHF. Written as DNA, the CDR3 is TGCGCCAGCAGTGCGACAGTTAGCTCCTATAATTCACCCCTCCACTTT.

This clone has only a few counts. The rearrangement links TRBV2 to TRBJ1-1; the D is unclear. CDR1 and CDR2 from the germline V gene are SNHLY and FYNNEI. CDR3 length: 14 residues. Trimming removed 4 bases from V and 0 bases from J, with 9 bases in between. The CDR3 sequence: CASSGHGMNTEAFF. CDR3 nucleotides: TGTGCCAGCAGTGGACACGGGATGAACACTGAAGCTTTCTTT.

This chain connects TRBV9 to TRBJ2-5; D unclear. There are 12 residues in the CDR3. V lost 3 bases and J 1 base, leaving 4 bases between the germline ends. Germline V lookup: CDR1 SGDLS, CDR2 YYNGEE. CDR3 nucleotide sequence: TGTGCCAGCAGCGAACTCCAAGAGACCCAGTACTTC. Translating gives CASSELQETQYF.

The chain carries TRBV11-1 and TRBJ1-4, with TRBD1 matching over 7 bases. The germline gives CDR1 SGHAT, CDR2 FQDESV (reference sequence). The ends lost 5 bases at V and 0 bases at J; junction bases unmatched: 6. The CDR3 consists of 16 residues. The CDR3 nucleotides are TGTGCCAGCAGCCCCCGGGACAGTGCAACTAATGAAAAACTGTTTTTT. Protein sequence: CASSPRDSATNEKLFF.

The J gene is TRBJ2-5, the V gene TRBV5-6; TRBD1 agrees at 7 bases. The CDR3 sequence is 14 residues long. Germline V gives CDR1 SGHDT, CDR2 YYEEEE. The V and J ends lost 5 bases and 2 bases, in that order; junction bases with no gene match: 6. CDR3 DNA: TGTGCCAGCAGTACCGGGACAGCACAAGAGACCCAGTACTTC. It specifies CASSTGTAQETQYF.

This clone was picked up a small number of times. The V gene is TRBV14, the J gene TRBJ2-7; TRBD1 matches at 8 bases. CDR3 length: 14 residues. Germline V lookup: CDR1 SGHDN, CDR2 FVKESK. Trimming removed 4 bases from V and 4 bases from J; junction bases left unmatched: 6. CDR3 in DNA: TGTGCCAGCAGCCTCATGGACAGGGAGTACGAGCAGTACTTC. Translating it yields CASSLMDREYEQYF. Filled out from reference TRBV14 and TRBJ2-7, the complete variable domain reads EAGVTQFPSHSVIEKGQTVTLRCDPISGHDNLYWYRRVMGKEIKFLLHFVKESKQDESGMPNNRFLAERTGGTYSTLKVQPAELEDSGVYFCASSLMDREYEQYFGPGTRLTVT.

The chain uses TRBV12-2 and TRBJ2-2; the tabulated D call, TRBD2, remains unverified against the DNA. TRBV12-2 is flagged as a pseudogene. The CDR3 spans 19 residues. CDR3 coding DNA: TGTGCAACGCCCCCGGGGGACGGGGGAGGGGCAACGAACACCGGGGAGCTGTTTTTT. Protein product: CATPPGDGGGATNTGELFF.

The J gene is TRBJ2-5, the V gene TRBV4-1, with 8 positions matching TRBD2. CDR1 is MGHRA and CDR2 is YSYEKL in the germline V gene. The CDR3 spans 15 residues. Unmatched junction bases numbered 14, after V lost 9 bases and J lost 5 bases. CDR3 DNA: TGCGCCAGTTCGAGAATGGGGCTAGCGGGTGAGACCCAGTACTTC. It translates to CASSRMGLAGETQYF.

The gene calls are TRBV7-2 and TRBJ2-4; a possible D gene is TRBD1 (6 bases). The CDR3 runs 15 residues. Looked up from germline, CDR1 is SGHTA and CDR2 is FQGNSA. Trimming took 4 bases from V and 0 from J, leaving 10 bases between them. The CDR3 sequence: CASSSRTVAKNIQYF. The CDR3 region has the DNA TGTGCCAGCAGCTCCCGGACAGTAGCCAAAAACATTCAGTACTTC.

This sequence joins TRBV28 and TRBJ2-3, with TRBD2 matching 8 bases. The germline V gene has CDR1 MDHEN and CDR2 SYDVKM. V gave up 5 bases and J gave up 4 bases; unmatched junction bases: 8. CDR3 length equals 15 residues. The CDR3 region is CASSPGGAVSDTQYF. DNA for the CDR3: TGTGCCAGCAGTCCCGGGGGGGCTGTGTCAGATACGCAGTATTTT.